The 8 T cell receptor beta chains below were found in one sample sequenced in a study of T cell repertoires in cytomegalovirus infection. Antigens for these TCRs are unknown. TCRdb reprocessed the reads with MiXCR, giving one entry per CDR3 protein. The table records approximately 1,000,000 distinct CDR3 sequences, roughly 30% of them present only once. The specimen comprised cultured CD8+ T cells from PBMCs, sampled from culture after CMV antigen stimulation. Source of these receptors: a human donor in good health (CMV status not recorded). Some clones in this sample may be carry-over from other donors' samples.

This clonotype was seen many times. This CDR3 is CASGTQIGETQYF. The CDR3 coding sequence is TGTGCCAGCGGGACCCAGATCGGCGAGACCCAGTACTTC. The chain links TRBV5-5 to TRBJ2-5; D is possibly TRBD1 or TRBD2 (5 bases each). With 7 bases removed from V and 5 bases from J, the gap between germline ends came to 15 bases. Germline loops: CDR1 SGHKS, CDR2 YYEKEE (reference sequence). The CDR3 spans 13 residues.

This chain connects TRBV10-2 to TRBJ1-2; weak D call: TRBD1 (5 bases). V dropped 5 bases and J dropped 4 bases, with 11 bases sitting between them. CDR1 WSHSY and CDR2 SAAADI come from the germline V gene. This CDR3 is built from 13 residues. CDR3 in amino acids: CASSSTATYGYTF. The CDR3 DNA reads as TGCGCCAGCAGTTCGACAGCTACCTATGGCTACACCTTC.

This clonotype was counted between two and nine times. The chain links TRBV6-6 to TRBJ2-5; TRBD1 might be the D (5 bases). The CDR3 totals 14 residues. Germline assignment: CDR1 MNHNY and CDR2 SVGAGI (reference sequence). Trimming pared 6 bases from V and 4 bases from J, leaving 15 bases between. The CDR3 protein is CASSSPGLRETQYF. The CDR3 coding sequence is TGTGCCAGCAGCTCCCCAGGGTTGAGAGAGACCCAGTACTTC.

This clonotype was found a few times. This chain connects TRBV18 to TRBJ2-1; the match to TRBD2 covers 12 bases. This CDR3 has 17 residues. V dropped 3 bases and J dropped 3; count of bases not matched to a gene: 6. Germline V gene lookup returns CDR1 KGHSH and CDR2 LQKENI. In nucleotides, the CDR3 is TGTGCCAGCTCACCCGCAACTAGCGGGGGGAACTACAATGAGCAGTTCTTC. Amino acids: CASSPATSGGNYNEQFF.

This clonotype came up a few times. The chain joins TRBV6-2 or TRBV6-3 to TRBJ2-7; D is possibly TRBD2 (5 bases). This CDR3 has 13 residues. The V gene lost 4 bases and the J gene lost 3 bases, with 10 bases spanning the gap. Germline CDR1 and CDR2: MNHEY and SVGEGT. The CDR3 nucleotides are TGTGCCAGCAGTTTCGGGGTGGACTACGAGCAGTACTTC. Protein: CASSFGVDYEQYF.

This clonotype showed up just a few times. This chain links TRBV24-1 with TRBJ2-1; 7 nucleotides line up with TRBD2. The ends lost 9 bases at V and 1 base at J; junction bases unmatched: 8. CDR3 size: 15 residues. Germline V lookup: CDR1 KGHDR, CDR2 SFDVKD. CDR3 coding DNA: TGTGCCACCTCGGGCGGGGGTCCTTCCTACAATGAGCAGTTCTTC. It translates to CATSGGGPSYNEQFF.

V gene TRBV6-4 combines with J gene TRBJ2-7, with D perhaps matching TRBD2 (5 bases). CDR1 is MRHNA and CDR2 is SNTAGT in the germline V gene. Trimming shortened V by 1 base and J by 3 bases, and 19 bases separated the two germline ends. The CDR3 length is 17 residues. Here the CDR3 reads CASSDFVGDKEGYEQYV. Here the CDR3 DNA reads TGTGCCAGCAGTGACTTCGTAGGTGATAAAGAGGGCTACGAGCAGTACGTC.

The chain carries TRBV12-5 and TRBJ1-2; D may be TRBD1 (6 bases). This CDR3 is built from 16 residues. V dropped 6 bases and J dropped 0 bases, with 17 bases sitting between them. Germline V gene data show CDR1 as LGHNT and CDR2 as FRNRAP. CDR3 residues: CASGPSTGEANYGYTF. The CDR3 coding sequence is TGTGCTAGTGGCCCCTCGACAGGAGAGGCTAACTATGGCTACACCTTC.